A single sample is the source of the 10 T cell receptor beta chains below, sequenced in a study of beta chain features in type 1 diabetes. The entirety of the isolated RNA underwent reverse transcription, so expressed TCRB transcripts were sequenced. The data were produced by immunoSEQ multiplex PCR, yet TCRdb's version contains in-frame clones alone and is incomplete. The sample lists around 200,000 clones, about 13% seen once, with 0.62% in the top ten. The sample was central memory CD4+ T cells from blood. The receptors derive from a young woman in good health.

This clone was counted only a few times. V is TRBV5-4 and J is TRBJ2-1, with 8 positions matching TRBD1. The germline V gene encodes CDR1 SGHNT and CDR2 YYREEE (reference sequence). The CDR3 contains 19 residues. J lost 0 bases, V lost 3 bases, and 14 bases had no gene match. The CDR3 sequence: CASSSGSGRDRSSYNEQFF. The CDR3 DNA is TGTGCCAGCAGCTCCGGTTCCGGGCGGGACAGGAGCTCCTACAATGAGCAGTTCTTC.

This chain joins TRBV7-9 and TRBJ1-1, with 9 nucleotides matching TRBD1. Germline assignment: CDR1 SEHNR and CDR2 FQNEAQ (reference sequence). The CDR3 runs to 15 residues. The trim removed 5 bases at V and 1 base at J, leaving 5 bases unmatched. CDR3 protein: CASSLRQGENTEAFF. In nucleotides, the CDR3 is TGTGCCAGCAGCCTACGACAGGGGGAGAACACTGAAGCTTTCTTT. Filled out from reference TRBV7-9 and TRBJ1-1, the complete variable domain reads DTGVSQNPRHKITKRGQNVTFRCDPISEHNRLYWYRQTLGQGPEFLTYFQNEAQLEKSRLLSDRFSAERPKGSFSTLEIQRTEQGDSAMYLCASSLRQGENTEAFFGQGTRLTVV.

By share, this clone ranks as medium-sized. The V and J genes are TRBV14 and TRBJ2-2; D gene unclear. V shed 2 bases and J shed 7 bases, with 8 bases lying between them. The CDR3 consists of 13 residues. CDR1 is SGHDN, CDR2 FVKESK, per germline. CDR3 sequence: CASSQQTYGELFF. The CDR3 DNA sequence: TGTGCCAGCAGCCAACAGACATACGGGGAGCTGTTTTTT.

Only a few counts were recorded for this clone. CDR3: CASSGTRAETQYF. The CDR3 DNA reads as TGTGCCAGTAGCGGGACTCGTGCCGAGACCCAGTACTTC. V usage is TRBV19 and J usage is TRBJ2-5, with TRBD2 as a possible D gene (6 bases). The CDR3 sequence is 13 residues long. V dropped 6 bases and J dropped 5 bases, with 13 bases sitting between them. In germline, CDR1 is LNHDA, CDR2 SQIVND (reference sequence).

The chain joins TRBV5-4 to TRBJ1-1, with D possibly matching TRBD1 (5 bases). Between the trimmed V and J ends, which lost 2 bases and 6 bases, there was a span of 17 bases. The CDR3 loop spans 15 amino acids. Looked up from germline, CDR1 is SGHNT and CDR2 is YYREEE (reference sequence). The CDR3 loop reads CASSFPLGQGSEAFF. The CDR3 nucleotides are TGTGCCAGCAGCTTTCCCTTGGGGCAGGGCTCTGAAGCTTTCTTT.

This clone was observed a handful of times. The chain recombines TRBV30 with TRBJ2-1, with 8 bases matching TRBD2. CDR1 and CDR2 from the germline V gene are GTSNPN and SVGIG (reference sequence). The CDR3 has 12 residues. The junction had 8 bases not matched to a gene; V was cut back by 4 bases and J by 12 bases. CDR3 sequence (DNA): TGTGCCTGGAACCGGGGGGGGCCAGGGCAGTTCTTC. This translates into CAWNRGGPGQFF.

In this sample, this clone turned up a few times. The rearrangement joins TRBV7-3 to TRBJ2-3, with D perhaps matching TRBD1 (5 bases). The germline V and J ends were trimmed by 4 bases and 3 bases, with 11 bases remaining between them. Germline V CDR1 and CDR2: SGHTA, FQGTGA. The CDR3 length is 14 residues. CDR3 nucleotide sequence: TGTGCCAGCAGCTCGACAGCTTCTACAGATACGCAGTATTTT. This sequence encodes CASSSTASTDTQYF.

The chain is built from TRBV6-5 and TRBJ1-2; no clear D. CDR3 length: 15 amino acids. Trimming shortened V by 5 bases and J by 0 bases, and 13 bases separated the two germline ends. Germline CDR1 is MNHEY and CDR2 is SVGAGI. The CDR3 sequence is CASSPFVPSNYGYTF. As DNA, the CDR3 is TGTGCCAGCAGTCCCTTCGTTCCCTCTAACTATGGCTACACCTTC.

This clone has a handful of counts. V and J are TRBV28 and TRBJ1-2, with 7 bases matching TRBD1. Germline lookup yields CDR1 MDHEN and CDR2 SYDVKM. V was clipped by 1 base and J by 7 bases; unmatched bases: 9. The CDR3 has 15 amino acids. The CDR3 bases are TGTGCCAGCAGTTTATACCAACGACAGGGCTCTGGCTACACCTTC. This encodes CASSLYQRQGSGYTF.

This clone has only a few counts. The V call is TRBV6-5, the J call TRBJ1-1; 7 positions match TRBD1. The CDR3 has 14 amino acids. J lost 4 bases, V lost 4 bases, and 6 bases had no gene match. The V gene's germline CDR1 is MNHEY and CDR2 SVGAGI. CDR3 region: CASSFGRGSTEAFF. Written as DNA, the CDR3 is TGTGCCAGCAGTTTTGGCAGGGGGAGCACTGAAGCTTTCTTT.